This is a list of T cell receptor beta chains from one sample in a study of T cells in Graves' hyperthyroidism and ophthalmopathy. One entry per CDR3 protein, called by TCRdb with MiXCR from the multiplex PCR reads. The table includes 300,000 to 450,000 distinct CDR3 sequences, about 25% detected once. The specimen was blood. The receptors originated from a man aged 50-60 years with Graves' hyperthyroidism. Each CDR3 is given without its conserved first and last residue.

TRBJ1-1 | TRBV10-2 | ASSESRPYGQGGEAF
TRBJ2-5 | TRBV19 | ASSIVPGETQY
TRBJ1-2 | TRBV27 | ASSFSGIANYGYT
TRBJ2-7 | TRBV11-2 | ASSSGQYYEQY
TRBJ2-5 | TRBV6-2/TRBV6-3 | ASSYSSGRAGTRETQY
TRBJ2-7 | TRBV6-1 | ASKEAGQLYEQY
TRBJ2-5 | TRBV5-4 | ASSLRLANQETQY
TRBJ1-2 | TRBV14 | ASSTWTGTDYGYT
TRBJ2-1 | TRBV20-1 | SASGLADYNEQF
TRBJ2-3 | TRBV7-2 | ASSHLRTDTQY
TRBJ2-3 | TRBV5-1 | ASSLDRGSTDTQY
TRBJ1-2 | TRBV12-3/TRBV12-4 | ASSLGEGANYGYT
TRBJ1-2 | TRBV3-1 | ASSPTKKGVSYGYT
TRBJ2-7 | TRBV7-2 | ASSSQLASSYEQY
TRBJ1-6 | TRBV6-1 | ASSAHRNSPLH
TRBJ2-1 | TRBV6-2/TRBV6-3 | ASSLSGSGFNEQF
TRBJ1-1 | TRBV12-3/TRBV12-4 | ASSTGQGAMNTEAF
TRBJ2-1 | TRBV12-3/TRBV12-4 | ASSLAGTSGSRVEQF
TRBJ2-2 | TRBV6-1 | ASSSLFNGELF
TRBJ2-1 | TRBV6-2/TRBV6-3 | ASSYSIAGWSSYNEQF
TRBJ1-3 | TRBV2 | ASSEGLGVSGNTIY
TRBJ2-3 | TRBV20-1 | SALLAGAITDTQY
TRBJ1-1 | TRBV28 | ASSPLGGRTEAF
TRBJ1-5 | TRBV20-1 | SAREGRQPQH
TRBJ1-3 | TRBV5-6 | ASSTSGLGSGNTIY
TRBJ1-4 | TRBV5-1 | ASSPGGNNEKLF
TRBJ1-6 | TRBV5-6 | ASSLVSAINSPLH
TRBJ1-4 | TRBV6-1 | ASRFTGGDEKLF
TRBJ2-3 | TRBV7-2 | ASTSGAPTDTQY
TRBJ1-2 | TRBV12-3/TRBV12-4 | ASSLGQRGAYGYT
TRBJ2-1 | TRBV11-3 | ASSPRGGQGNNEQF
TRBJ2-2 | TRBV6-1 | ASSERLAGGPGELF
TRBJ1-3 | TRBV6-5 | ASSSATAYGNTIY
TRBJ2-7 | TRBV6-1 | ASTRWGVPDYEQY
TRBJ2-7 | TRBV20-1 | SARVPGLAGGTGYEQY
TRBJ1-2 | TRBV5-1 | ASRGRPGDYGYT
TRBJ2-1 | TRBV11-2 | ASSLPRGEDNEQF
TRBJ2-7 | TRBV4-1 | ASSPGEGKHEQY
TRBJ2-1 | TRBV11-2 | ASSMALSYNEQF
TRBJ1-6 | TRBV19 | ASSIAGGRNSPLH
TRBJ2-3 | TRBV11-2 | ASSPMGGRAGDTQY
TRBJ2-3 | TRBV6-5 | ASSYYSGLTDTQY
TRBJ1-5 | TRBV5-1 | ASSLGHGERPQH
TRBJ1-2 | TRBV27 | ASSLGDGRTNHGYT
TRBJ1-1 | TRBV6-1 | ASSEAQGAGMNTEAF
TRBJ2-7 | TRBV19 | ASSPGQGGFNEQY
TRBJ2-2 | TRBV24-1 | AIRVANTGELF
TRBJ2-7 | TRBV20-1 | SAGLDRGRSYEQY
TRBJ2-7 | TRBV28 | ASSLSARDGNEQY
TRBJ2-5 | TRBV7-9 | ASSPIGGIETQY
TRBJ2-7 | TRBV11-2 | ASSNFRGDYEQY